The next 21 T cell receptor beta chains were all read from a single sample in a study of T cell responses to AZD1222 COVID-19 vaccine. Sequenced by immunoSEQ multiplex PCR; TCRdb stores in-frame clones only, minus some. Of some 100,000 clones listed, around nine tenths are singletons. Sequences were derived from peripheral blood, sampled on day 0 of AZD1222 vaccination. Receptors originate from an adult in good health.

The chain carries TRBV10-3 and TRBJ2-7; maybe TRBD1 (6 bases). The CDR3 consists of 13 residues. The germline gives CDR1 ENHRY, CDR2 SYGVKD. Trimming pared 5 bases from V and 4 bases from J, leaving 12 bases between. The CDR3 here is CAISPGVGYEQYV. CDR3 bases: TGTGCCATCAGTCCAGGGGTGGGTTACGAGCAGTACGTC.

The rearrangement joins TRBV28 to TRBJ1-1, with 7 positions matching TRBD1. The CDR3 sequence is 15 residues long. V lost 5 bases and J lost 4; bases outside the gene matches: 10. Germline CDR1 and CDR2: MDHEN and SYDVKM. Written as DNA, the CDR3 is TGTGCCAGCAGTGAGGGGGCCCGTGTGGGCACTGAAGCTTTCTTT. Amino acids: CASSEGARVGTEAFF.

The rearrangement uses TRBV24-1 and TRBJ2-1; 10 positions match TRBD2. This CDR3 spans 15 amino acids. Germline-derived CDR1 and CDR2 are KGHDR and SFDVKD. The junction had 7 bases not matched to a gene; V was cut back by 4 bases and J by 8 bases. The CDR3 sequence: CATSDRLAGGDEQFF. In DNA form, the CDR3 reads TGTGCCACCAGTGACCGACTAGCGGGTGGGGATGAGCAGTTCTTC.

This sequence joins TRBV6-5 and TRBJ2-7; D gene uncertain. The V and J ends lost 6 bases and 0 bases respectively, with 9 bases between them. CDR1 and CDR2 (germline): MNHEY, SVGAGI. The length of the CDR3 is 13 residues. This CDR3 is CASSRTSSYEQYV. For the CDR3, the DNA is TGTGCCAGCAGCAGGACGAGCTCCTACGAGCAGTACGTC.

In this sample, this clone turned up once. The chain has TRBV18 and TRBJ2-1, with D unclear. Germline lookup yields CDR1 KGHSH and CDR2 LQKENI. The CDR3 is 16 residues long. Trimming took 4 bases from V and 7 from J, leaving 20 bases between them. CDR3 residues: CASSRKVAGGANEQFF. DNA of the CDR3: TGTGCCAGCTCACGAAAGGTAGCCGGTGGCGCAAATGAGCAGTTCTTC. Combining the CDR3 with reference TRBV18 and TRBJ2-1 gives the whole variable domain NAGVMQNPRHLVRRRGQEARLRCSPMKGHSHVYWYRQLPEEGLKFMVYLQKENIIDESGMPKERFSAEFPKEGPSILRIQQVVRGDSAAYFCASSRKVAGGANEQFFGPGTRLTVL.

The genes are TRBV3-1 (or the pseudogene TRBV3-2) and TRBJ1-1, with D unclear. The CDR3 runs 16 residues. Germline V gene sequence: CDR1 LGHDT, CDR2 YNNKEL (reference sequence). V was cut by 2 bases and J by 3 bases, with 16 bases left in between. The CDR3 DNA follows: TGTGCCAGCAGCCAAACCATCGGTAGAGGCGACACTGAAGCTTTCTTT. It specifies CASSQTIGRGDTEAFF.

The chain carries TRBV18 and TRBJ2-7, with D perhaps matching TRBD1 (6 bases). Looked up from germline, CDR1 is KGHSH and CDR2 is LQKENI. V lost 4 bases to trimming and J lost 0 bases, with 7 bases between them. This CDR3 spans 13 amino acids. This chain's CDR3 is CASSQGVSYEQYF. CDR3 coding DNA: TGTGCCAGCTCACAGGGGGTCTCCTACGAGCAGTACTTC.

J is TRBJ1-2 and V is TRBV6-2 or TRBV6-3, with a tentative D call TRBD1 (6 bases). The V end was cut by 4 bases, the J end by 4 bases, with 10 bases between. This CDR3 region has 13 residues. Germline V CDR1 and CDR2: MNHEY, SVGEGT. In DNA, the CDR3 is TGTGCCAGCAGTTCACAGGGTTTCTATGGCTACACCTTC. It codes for CASSSQGFYGYTF.

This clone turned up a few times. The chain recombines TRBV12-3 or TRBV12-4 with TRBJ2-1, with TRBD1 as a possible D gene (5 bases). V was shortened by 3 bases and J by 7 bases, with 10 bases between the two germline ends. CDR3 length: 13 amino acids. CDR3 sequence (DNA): TGTGCCAGCAGTTTGATACCAGGGAATGAGCAGTTCTTC. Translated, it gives CASSLIPGNEQFF.

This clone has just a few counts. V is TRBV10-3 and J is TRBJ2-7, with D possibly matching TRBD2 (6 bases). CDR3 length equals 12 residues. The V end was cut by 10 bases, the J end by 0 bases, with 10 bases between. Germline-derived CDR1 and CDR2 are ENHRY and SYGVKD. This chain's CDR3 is CASAGSSYEQYV. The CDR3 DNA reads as TGTGCCAGCGCGGGAAGCTCCTACGAGCAGTACGTC.

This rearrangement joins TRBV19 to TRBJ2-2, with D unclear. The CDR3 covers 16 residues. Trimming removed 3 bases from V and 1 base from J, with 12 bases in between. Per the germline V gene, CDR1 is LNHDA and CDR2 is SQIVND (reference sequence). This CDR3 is CASSIRRNLNTGELFF. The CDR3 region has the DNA TGTGCCAGTAGTATTAGACGGAACCTGAACACCGGGGAGCTGTTTTTT.

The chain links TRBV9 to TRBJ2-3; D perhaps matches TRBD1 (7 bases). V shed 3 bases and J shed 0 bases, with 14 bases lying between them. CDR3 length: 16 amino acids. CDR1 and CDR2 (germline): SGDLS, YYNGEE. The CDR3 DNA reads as TGTGCCAGCAGCGGCCAGGGGGGCATGAGCACAGATACGCAGTATTTT. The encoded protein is CASSGQGGMSTDTQYF.

CDR3 in amino acids: CASSLAGPRGYTF. As DNA, the CDR3 is TGCGCCAGCAGCTTGGCAGGGCCTAGGGGCTACACCTTC. The rearrangement uses TRBV5-1 and TRBJ1-2; weak D call: TRBD1 (5 bases). Germline CDR1 is SGHRS and CDR2 is YFSETQ. This CDR3 region has 13 residues. Trimming left V 0 bases short and J 8 bases short, with 11 bases between.

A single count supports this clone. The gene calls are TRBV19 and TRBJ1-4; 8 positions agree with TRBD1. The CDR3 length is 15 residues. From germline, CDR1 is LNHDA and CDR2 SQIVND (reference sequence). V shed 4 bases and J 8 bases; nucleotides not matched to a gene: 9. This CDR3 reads CASSTWDRQREKLFF. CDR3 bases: TGTGCCAGTAGTACCTGGGACAGGCAACGAGAAAAACTGTTTTTT.

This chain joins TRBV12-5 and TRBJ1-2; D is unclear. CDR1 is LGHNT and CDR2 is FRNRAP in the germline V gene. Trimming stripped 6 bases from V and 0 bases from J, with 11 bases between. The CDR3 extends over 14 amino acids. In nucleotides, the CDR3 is TGTGCTAGTGGACCGGACGGAACTAACTATGGCTACACCTTC. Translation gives CASGPDGTNYGYTF.

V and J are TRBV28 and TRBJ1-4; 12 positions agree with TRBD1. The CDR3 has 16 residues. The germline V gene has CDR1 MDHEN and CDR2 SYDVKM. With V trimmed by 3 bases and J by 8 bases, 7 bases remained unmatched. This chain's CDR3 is CASSLGTGGWQEKLFF. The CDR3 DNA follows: TGTGCCAGCAGTTTGGGGACAGGGGGCTGGCAGGAAAAACTGTTTTTT.

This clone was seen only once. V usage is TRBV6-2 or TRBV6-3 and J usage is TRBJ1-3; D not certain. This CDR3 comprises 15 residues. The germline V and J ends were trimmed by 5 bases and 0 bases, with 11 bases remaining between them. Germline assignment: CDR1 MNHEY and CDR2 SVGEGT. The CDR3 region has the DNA TGTGCCAGCAGTCGCCCCCTGAGCTCTGGAAACACCATATATTTT. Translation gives CASSRPLSSGNTIYF.

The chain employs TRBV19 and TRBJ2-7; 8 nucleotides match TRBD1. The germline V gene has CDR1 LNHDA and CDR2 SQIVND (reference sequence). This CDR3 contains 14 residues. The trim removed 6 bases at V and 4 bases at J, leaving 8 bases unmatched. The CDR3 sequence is CASSRGQGRYEQYF. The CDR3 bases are TGTGCCAGTAGCCGCGGACAGGGCCGATACGAGCAGTACTTC.

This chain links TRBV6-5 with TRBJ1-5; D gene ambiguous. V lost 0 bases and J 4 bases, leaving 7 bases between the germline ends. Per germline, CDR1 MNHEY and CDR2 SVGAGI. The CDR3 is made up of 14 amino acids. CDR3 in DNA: TGTGCCAGCAGTTACTCGAGCCAAAATCAGCCCCAGCATTTT. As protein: CASSYSSQNQPQHF.

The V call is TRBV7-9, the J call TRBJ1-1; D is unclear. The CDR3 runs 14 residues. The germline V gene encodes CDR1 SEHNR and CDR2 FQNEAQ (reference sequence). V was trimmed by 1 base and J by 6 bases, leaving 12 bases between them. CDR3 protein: CASSLEGSAAEAFF. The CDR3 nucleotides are TGTGCCAGCAGCTTAGAGGGCAGCGCGGCTGAAGCTTTCTTT.

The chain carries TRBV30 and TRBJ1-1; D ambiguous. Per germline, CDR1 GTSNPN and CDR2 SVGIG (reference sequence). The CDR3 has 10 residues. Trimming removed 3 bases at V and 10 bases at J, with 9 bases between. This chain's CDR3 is CAWRPGVAFF. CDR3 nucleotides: TGTGCCTGGAGGCCGGGTGTAGCTTTCTTT.